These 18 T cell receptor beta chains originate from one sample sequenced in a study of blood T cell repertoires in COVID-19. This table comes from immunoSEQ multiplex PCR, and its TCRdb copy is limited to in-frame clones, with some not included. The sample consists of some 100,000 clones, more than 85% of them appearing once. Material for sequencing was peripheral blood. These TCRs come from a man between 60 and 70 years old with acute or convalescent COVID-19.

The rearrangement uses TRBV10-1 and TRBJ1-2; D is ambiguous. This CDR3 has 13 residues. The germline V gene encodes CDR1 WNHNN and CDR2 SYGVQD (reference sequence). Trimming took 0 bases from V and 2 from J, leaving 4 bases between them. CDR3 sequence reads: CASSESRNYGYTF. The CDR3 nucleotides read TGCGCCAGCAGTGAGTCGAGGAACTATGGCTACACCTTC.

CDR3 region: CASGGQGDRMAAFF. The CDR3 bases are TGTGCCAGCGGGGGACAGGGGGACAGAATGGCAGCTTTCTTT. This chain joins TRBV6-5 and TRBJ1-1, with 11 nucleotides matching TRBD1. Germline CDR1 is MNHEY and CDR2 is SVGAGI. With 8 bases clipped from V and 10 bases from J, the junction kept 12 bases outside the gene matches. The CDR3 has 14 residues.

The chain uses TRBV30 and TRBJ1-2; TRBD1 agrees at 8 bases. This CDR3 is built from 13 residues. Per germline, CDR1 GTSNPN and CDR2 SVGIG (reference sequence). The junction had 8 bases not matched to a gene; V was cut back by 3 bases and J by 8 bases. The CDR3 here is CAWSRDRPYGYTF. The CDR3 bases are TGTGCCTGGAGCCGGGACAGGCCTTACGGCTACACCTTC. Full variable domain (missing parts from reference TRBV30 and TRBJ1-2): SQTIHQWPATLVQPVGSPLSLECTVEGTSNPNLYWYRQAAGRGLQLLFYSVGIGQISSEVPQNLSASRPQDRQFILSSKKLLLSDSGFYLCAWSRDRPYGYTFGSGTRLTVV.

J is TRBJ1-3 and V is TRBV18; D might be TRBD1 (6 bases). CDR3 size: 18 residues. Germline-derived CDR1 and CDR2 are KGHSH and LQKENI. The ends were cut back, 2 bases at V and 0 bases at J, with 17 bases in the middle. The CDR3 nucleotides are TGTGCCAGCTCACCAGGGTTGGCAGGGGCCCTCTCTGGAAACACCATATATTTT. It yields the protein CASSPGLAGALSGNTIYF.

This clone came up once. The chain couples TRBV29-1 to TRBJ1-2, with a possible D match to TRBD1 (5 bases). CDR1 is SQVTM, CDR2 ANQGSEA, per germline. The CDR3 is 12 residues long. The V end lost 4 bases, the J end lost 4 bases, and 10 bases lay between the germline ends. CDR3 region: CSVVEGLYGYTF. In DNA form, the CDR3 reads TGCAGCGTTGTAGAGGGACTCTATGGCTACACCTTC.

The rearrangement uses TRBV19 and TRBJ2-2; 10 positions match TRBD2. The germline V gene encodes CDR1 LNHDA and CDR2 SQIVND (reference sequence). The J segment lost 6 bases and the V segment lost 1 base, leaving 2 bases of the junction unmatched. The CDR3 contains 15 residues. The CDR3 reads CASSIASGSAGELFF. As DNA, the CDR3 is TGTGCCAGTAGTATAGCTAGCGGGAGCGCCGGGGAGCTGTTTTTT.

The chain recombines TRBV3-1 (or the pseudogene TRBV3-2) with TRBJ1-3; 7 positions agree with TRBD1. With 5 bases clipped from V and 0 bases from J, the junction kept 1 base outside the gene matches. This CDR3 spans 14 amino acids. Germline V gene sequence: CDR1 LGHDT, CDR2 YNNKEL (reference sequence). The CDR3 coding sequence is TGTGCCAGCAGCAGGGACAGCTCTGGAAACACCATATATTTT. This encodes CASSRDSSGNTIYF.

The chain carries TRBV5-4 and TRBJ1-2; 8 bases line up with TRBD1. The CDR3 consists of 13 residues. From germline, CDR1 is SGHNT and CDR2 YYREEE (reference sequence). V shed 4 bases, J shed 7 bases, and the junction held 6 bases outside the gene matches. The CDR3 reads CASSQTGAVGYTF. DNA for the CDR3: TGTGCCAGCAGCCAGACAGGGGCGGTTGGCTACACCTTC. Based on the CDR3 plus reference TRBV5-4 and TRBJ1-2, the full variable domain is ETGVTQSPTHLIKTRGQQVTLRCSSQSGHNTVSWYQQALGQGPQFIFQYYREEENGRGNFPPRFSGLQFPNYSSELNVNALELDDSALYLCASSQTGAVGYTFGSGTRLTVV.

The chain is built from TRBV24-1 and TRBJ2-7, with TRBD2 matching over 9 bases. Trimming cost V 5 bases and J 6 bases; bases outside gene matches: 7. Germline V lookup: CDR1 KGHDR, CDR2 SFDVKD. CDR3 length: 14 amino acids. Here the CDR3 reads CATSGPAGGGEQYF. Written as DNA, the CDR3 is TGTGCCACCAGTGGGCCAGCGGGGGGCGGCGAGCAGTACTTC.

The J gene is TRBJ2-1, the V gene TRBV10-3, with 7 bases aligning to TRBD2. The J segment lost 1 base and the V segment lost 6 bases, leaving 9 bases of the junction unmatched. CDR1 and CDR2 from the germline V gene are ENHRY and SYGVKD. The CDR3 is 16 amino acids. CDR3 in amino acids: CAISEKRDLSYNEQFF. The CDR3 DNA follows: TGTGCCATCAGCGAGAAGCGGGATTTGTCCTACAATGAGCAGTTCTTC.

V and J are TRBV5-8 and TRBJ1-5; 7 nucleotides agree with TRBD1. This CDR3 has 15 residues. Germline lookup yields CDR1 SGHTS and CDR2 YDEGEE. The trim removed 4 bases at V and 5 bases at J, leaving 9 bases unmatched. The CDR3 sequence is CASSPEGASHQPQHF. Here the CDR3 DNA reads TGTGCCAGCAGCCCCGAGGGGGCCTCACATCAGCCCCAGCATTTT.

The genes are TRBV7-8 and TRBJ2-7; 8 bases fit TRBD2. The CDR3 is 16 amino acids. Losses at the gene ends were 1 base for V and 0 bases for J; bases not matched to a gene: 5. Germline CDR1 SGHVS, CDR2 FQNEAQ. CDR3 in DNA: TGTGCCAGCAGCTTAGGCCGGGCGGGGGGCTCCTACGAGCAGTACTTC. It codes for CASSLGRAGGSYEQYF.

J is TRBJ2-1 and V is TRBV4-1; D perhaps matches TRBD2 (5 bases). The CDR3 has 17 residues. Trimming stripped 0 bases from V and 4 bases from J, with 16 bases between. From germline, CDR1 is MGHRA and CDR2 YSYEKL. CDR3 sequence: CASSQEGARQVYNEQFF. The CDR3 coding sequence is TGCGCCAGCAGCCAAGAGGGAGCGCGGCAGGTTTACAATGAGCAGTTCTTC.

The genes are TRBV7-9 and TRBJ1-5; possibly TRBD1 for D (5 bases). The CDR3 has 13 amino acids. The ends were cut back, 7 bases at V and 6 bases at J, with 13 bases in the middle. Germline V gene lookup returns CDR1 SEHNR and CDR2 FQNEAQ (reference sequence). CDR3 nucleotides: TGTGCCAGCACTTTGTCCGGGGGTCAGCCCCAGCATTTT. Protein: CASTLSGGQPQHF.

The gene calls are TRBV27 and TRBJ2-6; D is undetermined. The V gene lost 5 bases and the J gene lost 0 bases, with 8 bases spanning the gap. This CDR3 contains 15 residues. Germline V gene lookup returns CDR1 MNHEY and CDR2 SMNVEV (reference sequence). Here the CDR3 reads CASSPQNSGANVLTF. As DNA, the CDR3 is TGTGCCAGCAGTCCCCAGAACTCTGGGGCCAACGTCCTGACTTTC.

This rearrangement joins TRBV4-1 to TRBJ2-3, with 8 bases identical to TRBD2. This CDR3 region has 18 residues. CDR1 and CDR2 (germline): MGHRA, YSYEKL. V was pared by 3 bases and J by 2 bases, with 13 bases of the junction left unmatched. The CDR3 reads CASSHITSGRNFTDTQYF. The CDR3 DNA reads TGCGCCAGCAGCCATATTACTAGCGGAAGAAACTTCACAGATACGCAGTATTTT.

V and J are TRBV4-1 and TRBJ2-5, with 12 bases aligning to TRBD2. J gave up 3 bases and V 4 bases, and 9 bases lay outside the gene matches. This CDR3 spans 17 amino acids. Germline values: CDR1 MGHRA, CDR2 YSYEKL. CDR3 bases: TGCGCCAGCAGCCGGGGGGTGACTAGCGGGAGCGAAGAGACCCAGTACTTC. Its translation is CASSRGVTSGSEETQYF.

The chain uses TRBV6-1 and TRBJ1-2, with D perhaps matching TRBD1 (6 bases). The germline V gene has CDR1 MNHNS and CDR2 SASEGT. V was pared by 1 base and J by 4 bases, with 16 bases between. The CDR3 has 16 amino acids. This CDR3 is CASSEGGQSTLYGYTF. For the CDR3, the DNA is TGTGCCAGCAGTGAAGGAGGACAGAGTACTCTCTATGGCTACACCTTC.